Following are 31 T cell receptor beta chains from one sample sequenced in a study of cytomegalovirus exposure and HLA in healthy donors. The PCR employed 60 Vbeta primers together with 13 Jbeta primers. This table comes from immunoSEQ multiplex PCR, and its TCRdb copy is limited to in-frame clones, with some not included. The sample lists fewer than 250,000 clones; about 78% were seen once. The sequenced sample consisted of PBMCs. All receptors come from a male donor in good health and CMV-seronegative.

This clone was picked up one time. CDR3 in DNA: TGTGCCAGCAGTCCCCGGACTAGCGGCCTCCAAGAGACCCAGTACTTC. It codes for CASSPRTSGLQETQYF. This chain connects TRBV25-1 to TRBJ2-5; 10 nucleotides line up with TRBD2. Germline lookup yields CDR1 MGHDK and CDR2 SYGVNS. The CDR3 covers 16 residues. J lost 1 base, V lost 5 bases, and 7 bases had no gene match. The full variable domain, in which reference TRBV25-1 and TRBJ2-5 provide the parts outside the CDR3, is EADIYQTPRYLVIGTGKKITLECSQTMGHDKMYWYQQDPGMELHLIHYSYGVNSTEKGDLSSESTVSRIRTEHFPLTLESARPSHTSQYLCASSPRTSGLQETQYFGPGTRLLVL.

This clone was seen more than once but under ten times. CDR3 in DNA: TGTGCCAGCGACAGGGGTGCCTCTGGGGCCAACGTCCTGACTTTC. Protein sequence: CASDRGASGANVLTF. The J gene is TRBJ2-6, the V gene TRBV7-8; 8 bases are shared with TRBD1. The CDR3 is 15 residues long. Germline loops: CDR1 SGHVS, CDR2 FQNEAQ. V lost 8 bases, J lost 0 bases, and 3 bases stayed unmatched.

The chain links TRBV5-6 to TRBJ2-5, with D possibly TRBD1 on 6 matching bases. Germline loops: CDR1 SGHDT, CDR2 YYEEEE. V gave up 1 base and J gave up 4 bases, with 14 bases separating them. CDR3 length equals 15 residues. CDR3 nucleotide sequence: TGTGCCAGCAGCTTGATCACAGGGTCGGGAGAGACCCAGTACTTC. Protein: CASSLITGSGETQYF.

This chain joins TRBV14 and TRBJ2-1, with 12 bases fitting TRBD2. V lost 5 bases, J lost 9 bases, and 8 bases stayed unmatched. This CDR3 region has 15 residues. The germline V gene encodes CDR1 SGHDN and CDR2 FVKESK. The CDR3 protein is CASSLRLAGAGEQFF. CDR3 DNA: TGTGCCAGCAGCTTGCGACTAGCGGGAGCGGGTGAGCAGTTCTTC.

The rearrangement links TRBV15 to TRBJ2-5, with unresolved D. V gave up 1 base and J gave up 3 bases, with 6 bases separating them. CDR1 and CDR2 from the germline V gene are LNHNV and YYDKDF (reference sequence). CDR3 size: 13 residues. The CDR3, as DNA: TGTGCCACCAGCAGAGTGGCCGAAGAGACCCAGTACTTC. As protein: CATSRVAEETQYF.

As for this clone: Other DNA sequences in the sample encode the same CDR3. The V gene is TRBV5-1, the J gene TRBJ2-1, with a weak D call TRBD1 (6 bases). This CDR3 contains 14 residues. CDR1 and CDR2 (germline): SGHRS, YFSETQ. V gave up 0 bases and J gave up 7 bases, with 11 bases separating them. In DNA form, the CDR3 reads TGCGCCAGCAGCTTGGAAGGGGGTCTGAATGAGCAGTTCTTC. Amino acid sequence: CASSLEGGLNEQFF.

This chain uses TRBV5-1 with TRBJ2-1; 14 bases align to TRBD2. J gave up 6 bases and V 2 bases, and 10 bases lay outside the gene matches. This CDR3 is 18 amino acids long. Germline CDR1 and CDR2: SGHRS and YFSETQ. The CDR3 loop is CASSFRHRGTSGSNEQFF. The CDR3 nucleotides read TGCGCCAGCAGCTTTCGTCATCGTGGGACTAGCGGGAGCAATGAGCAGTTCTTC.

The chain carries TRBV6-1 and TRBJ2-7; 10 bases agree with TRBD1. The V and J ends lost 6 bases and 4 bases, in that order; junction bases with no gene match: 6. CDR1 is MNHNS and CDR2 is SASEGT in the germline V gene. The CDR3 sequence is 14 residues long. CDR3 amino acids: CASSGTGEGYEQYF. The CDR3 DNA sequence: TGTGCCAGCAGCGGGACAGGGGAGGGGTACGAGCAGTACTTC.

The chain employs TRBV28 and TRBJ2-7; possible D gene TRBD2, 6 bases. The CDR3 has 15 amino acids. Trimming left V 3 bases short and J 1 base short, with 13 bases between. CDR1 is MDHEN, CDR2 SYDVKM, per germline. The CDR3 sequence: CASSFRGYGSYEQYF. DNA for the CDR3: TGTGCCAGCAGTTTTCGGGGGTACGGGTCCTACGAGCAGTACTTC.

CDR3 bases: TGCGCCAGCAGCCAAGATAACGCGGGAGGGCCCTCCTACGAGCAGTACTTC. Residues: CASSQDNAGGPSYEQYF. The gene calls are TRBV4-1 and TRBJ2-7; TRBD2 agrees at 9 bases. CDR1 and CDR2 (germline): MGHRA, YSYEKL. Losses at the gene ends were 0 bases for V and 0 bases for J; bases not matched to a gene: 6. The CDR3 runs to 17 residues.

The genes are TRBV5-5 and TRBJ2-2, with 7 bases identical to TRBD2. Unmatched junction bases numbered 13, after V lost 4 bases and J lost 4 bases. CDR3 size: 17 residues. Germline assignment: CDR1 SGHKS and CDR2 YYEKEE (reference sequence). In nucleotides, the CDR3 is TGTGCCAGCAGCACAAAGCCGGGACTACGGGCCACCGGGGAGCTGTTTTTT. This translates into CASSTKPGLRATGELFF.

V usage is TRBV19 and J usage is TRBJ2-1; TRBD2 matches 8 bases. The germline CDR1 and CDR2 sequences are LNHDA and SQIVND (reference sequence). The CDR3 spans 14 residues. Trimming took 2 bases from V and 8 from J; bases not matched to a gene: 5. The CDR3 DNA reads TGTGCCAGTAGTATACTTAGCGGGACGGATGAGCAGTTCTTC. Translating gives CASSILSGTDEQFF.

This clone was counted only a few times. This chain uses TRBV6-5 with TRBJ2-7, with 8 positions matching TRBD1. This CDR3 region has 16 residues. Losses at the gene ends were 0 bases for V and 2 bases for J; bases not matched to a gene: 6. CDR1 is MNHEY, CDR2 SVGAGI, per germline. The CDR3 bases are TGTGCCAGCAGTTACTCGACAGGGGCGCAAACCTACGAGCAGTACTTC. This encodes CASSYSTGAQTYEQYF.

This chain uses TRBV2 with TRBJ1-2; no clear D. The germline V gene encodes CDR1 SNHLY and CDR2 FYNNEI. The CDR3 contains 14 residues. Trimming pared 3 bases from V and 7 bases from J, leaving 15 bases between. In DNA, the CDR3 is TGTGCCAGCAGTGAGTTGAGGGTGAGGCGTGGCTACACCTTC. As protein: CASSELRVRRGYTF.

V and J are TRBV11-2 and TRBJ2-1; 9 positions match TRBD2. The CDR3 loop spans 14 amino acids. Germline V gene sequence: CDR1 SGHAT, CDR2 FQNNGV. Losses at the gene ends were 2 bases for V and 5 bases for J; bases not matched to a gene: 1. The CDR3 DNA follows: TGTGCCAGCAGCTTACTAGCGGGAAACAATGAGCAGTTCTTC. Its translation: CASSLLAGNNEQFF.

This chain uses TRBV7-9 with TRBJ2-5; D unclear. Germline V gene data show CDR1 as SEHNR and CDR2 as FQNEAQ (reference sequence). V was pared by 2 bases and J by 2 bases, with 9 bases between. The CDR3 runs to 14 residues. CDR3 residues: CASSLMWSQETQYF. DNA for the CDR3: TGTGCCAGCAGCTTAATGTGGAGTCAAGAGACCCAGTACTTC. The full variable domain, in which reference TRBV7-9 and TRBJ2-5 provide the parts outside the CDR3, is DTGVSQNPRHKITKRGQNVTFRCDPISEHNRLYWYRQTLGQGPEFLTYFQNEAQLEKSRLLSDRFSAERPKGSFSTLEIQRTEQGDSAMYLCASSLMWSQETQYFGPGTRLLVL.

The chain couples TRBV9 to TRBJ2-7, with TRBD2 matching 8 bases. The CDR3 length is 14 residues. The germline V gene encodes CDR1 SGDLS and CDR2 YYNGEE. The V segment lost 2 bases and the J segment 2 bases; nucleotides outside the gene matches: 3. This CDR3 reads CASSVLAGAYEQYF. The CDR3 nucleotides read TGTGCCAGCAGCGTCCTAGCGGGCGCCTACGAGCAGTACTTC. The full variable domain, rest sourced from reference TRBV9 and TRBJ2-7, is DSGVTQTPKHLITATGQRVTLRCSPRSGDLSVYWYQQSLDQGLQFLIQYYNGEERAKGNILERFSAQQFPDLHSELNLSSLELGDSALYFCASSVLAGAYEQYFGPGTRLTVT.

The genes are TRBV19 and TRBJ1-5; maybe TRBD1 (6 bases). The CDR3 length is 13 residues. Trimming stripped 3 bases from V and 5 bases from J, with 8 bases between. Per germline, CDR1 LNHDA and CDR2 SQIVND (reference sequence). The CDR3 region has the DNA TGTGCCAGTAGTATGGACAGTGATCAGCCCCAGCATTTT. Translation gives CASSMDSDQPQHF.

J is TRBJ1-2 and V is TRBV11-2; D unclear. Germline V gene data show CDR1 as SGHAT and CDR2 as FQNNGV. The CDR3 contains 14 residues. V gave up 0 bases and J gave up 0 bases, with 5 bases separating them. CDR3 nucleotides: TGTGCCAGCAGCTTAGATGTCACTAACTATGGCTACACCTTC. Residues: CASSLDVTNYGYTF.

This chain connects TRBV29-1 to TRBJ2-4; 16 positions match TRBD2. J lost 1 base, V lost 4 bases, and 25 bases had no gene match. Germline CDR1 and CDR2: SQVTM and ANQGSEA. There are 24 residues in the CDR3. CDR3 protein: CSVVKSSGLAGGSWGIPAKNIQYF. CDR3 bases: TGCAGCGTTGTTAAAAGCTCGGGACTAGCGGGAGGGTCTTGGGGCATCCCCGCCAAAAACATTCAGTACTTC.

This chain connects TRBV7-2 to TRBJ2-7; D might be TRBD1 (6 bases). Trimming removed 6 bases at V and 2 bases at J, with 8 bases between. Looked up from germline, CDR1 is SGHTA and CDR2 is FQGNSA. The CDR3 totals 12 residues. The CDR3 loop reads CASRDSTYEQYF. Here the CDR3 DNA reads TGTGCCAGCAGGGACAGTACCTACGAGCAGTACTTC.

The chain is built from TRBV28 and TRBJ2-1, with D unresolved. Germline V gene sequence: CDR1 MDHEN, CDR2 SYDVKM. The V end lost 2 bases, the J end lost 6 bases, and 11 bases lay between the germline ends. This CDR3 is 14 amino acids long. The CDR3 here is CASSLQSLVNEQFF. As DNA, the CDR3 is TGTGCCAGCAGTTTACAGTCTCTGGTCAATGAGCAGTTCTTC.

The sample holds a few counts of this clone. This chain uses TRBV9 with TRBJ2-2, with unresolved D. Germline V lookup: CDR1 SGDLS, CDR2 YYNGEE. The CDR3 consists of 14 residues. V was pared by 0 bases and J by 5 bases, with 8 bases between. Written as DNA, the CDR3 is TGTGCCAGCAGCGTAGGGGCCGGTACCGGGGAGCTGTTTTTT. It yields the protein CASSVGAGTGELFF. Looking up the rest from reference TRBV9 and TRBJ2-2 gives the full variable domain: DSGVTQTPKHLITATGQRVTLRCSPRSGDLSVYWYQQSLDQGLQFLIQYYNGEERAKGNILERFSAQQFPDLHSELNLSSLELGDSALYFCASSVGAGTGELFFGEGSRLTVL.

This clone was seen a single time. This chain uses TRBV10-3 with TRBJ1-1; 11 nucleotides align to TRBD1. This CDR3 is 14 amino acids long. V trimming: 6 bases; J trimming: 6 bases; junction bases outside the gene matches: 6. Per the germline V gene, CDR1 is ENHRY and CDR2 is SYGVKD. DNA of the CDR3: TGTGCCATCAGGCTAGGACAGGGGGCCTCTGAAGCTTTCTTT. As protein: CAIRLGQGASEAFF.

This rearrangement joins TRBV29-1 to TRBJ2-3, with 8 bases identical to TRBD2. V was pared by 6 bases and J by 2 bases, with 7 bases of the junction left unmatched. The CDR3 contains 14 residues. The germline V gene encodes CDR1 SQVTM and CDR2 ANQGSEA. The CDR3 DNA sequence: TGCAGCGTCCCGGGACTAGATTACACAGATACGCAGTATTTT. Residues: CSVPGLDYTDTQYF.

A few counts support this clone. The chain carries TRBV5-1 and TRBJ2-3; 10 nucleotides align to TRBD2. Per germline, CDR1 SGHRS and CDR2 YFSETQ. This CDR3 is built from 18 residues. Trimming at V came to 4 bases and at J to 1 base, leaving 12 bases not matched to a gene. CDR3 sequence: CASSPRLAGALGTDTQYF. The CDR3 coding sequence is TGCGCCAGCAGCCCCCGCCTAGCGGGAGCCCTTGGCACAGATACGCAGTATTTT.

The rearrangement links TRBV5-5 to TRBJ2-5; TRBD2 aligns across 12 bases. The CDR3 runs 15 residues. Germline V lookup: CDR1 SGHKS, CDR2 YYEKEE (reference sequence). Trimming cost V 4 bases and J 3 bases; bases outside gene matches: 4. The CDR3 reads CASSIGLAGKETQYF. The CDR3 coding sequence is TGTGCCAGCAGCATTGGACTAGCGGGGAAAGAGACCCAGTACTTC.

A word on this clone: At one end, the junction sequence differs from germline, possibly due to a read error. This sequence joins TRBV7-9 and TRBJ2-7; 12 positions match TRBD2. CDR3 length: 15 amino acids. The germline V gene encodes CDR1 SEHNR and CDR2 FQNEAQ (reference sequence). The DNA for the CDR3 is TGTTCCAGCAGCTTATCTAGCGGGAGGGAGAGGGAGCAGTACTTC. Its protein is CSSSLSSGREREQYF.

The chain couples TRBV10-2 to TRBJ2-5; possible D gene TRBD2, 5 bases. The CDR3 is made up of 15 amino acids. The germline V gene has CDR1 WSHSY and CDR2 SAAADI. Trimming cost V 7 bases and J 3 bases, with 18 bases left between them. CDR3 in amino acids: CASTRGSLGEETQYF. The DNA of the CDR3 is TGCGCCAGCACTCGAGGGAGTCTTGGGGAAGAGACCCAGTACTTC.

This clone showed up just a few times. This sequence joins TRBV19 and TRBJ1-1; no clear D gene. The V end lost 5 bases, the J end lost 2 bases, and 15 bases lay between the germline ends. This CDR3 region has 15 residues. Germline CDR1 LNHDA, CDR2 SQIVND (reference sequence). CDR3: CASSVRTAQNTEAFF. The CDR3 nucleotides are TGTGCCAGTAGTGTTCGAACAGCCCAAAACACTGAAGCTTTCTTT.

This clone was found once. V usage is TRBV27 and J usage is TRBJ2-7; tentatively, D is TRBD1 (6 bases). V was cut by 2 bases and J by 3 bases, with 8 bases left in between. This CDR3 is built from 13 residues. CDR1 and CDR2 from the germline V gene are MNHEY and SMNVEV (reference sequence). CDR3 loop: CASSLQGNYEQYF. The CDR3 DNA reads TGTGCCAGCAGTTTACAGGGGAACTACGAGCAGTACTTC.